This paragraph covers one TCR beta chain sequence. This specimen comes from a study of vaccination and CD4 T cells after COVID-19. The V end lost 0 bases, the J end lost 0 bases, and 6 bases lay between the germline ends. Germline assignment: CDR1 SGHNT and CDR2 YYREEE (reference sequence). This CDR3 region has 14 residues. Time point given: late sampling 161 to 241 days after vaccination in a few convalescent patients. MiXCR, applied by TCRdb to the PCR reads, yields one record per CDR3 protein. Here the sample spans 30,000 to 40,000 distinct CDR3 sequences, around 39% being singletons. The sample here was CD4+ T cells from blood, taken about 7 months after SARS-CoV-2 vaccination. The chain joins TRBV5-4 to TRBJ1-1; the D is unclear. This sequence was found in a human donor who had recovered from COVID-19. The CDR3 nucleotides read TGTGCCAGCAGCTTGGTAAGGATGAACACTGAAGCTTTCTTT. It translates to CASSLVRMNTEAFF.